Each of the 20 T cell receptor beta chains below was sequenced from the same sample in a study of lymphopenia after photon versus proton radiotherapy. TCRdb's table, derived via immunoSEQ multiplex PCR, lists solely in-frame clones and lacks some. The sample lists 53,000 or so clones, about 83% occurring once. The sequencing here drew on peripheral blood, taken from a patient treated with photon-based radiotherapy. These receptors originate from a man in his forties or fifties with gastric cancer.

The chain uses TRBV19 and TRBJ2-1; TRBD2 aligns across 9 bases. The germline V gene encodes CDR1 LNHDA and CDR2 SQIVND (reference sequence). With V trimmed by 5 bases and J by 3 bases, 5 bases remained unmatched. This CDR3 is 15 amino acids long. DNA of the CDR3: TGTGCCAGTAGTTCCTGGACTAGCGACTACAATGAGCAGTTCTTC. It specifies CASSSWTSDYNEQFF.

This clone was counted a single time. The chain has TRBV5-3 and TRBJ2-7; D remains ambiguous. TRBV5-3 is marked as an open reading frame, function uncertain. CDR3 length: 17 residues. V lost 2 bases, J lost 0 bases, and 18 bases lay in between. CDR3 nucleotide sequence: TGTGCCAGAAGCTTAATCCCTCTTTGGCACTTCTCCTACGAGCAGTACTTC. Its translation: CARSLIPLWHFSYEQYF.

CDR3 residues: CASSSDRAYNSPLHF. The DNA for the CDR3 is TGTGCCAGCAGCTCGGACAGGGCATATAATTCACCCCTCCACTTT. The genes are TRBV7-2 and TRBJ1-6; 8 bases agree with TRBD1. This CDR3 comprises 15 residues. J gave up 4 bases and V 4 bases, and 3 bases lay outside the gene matches. Germline V lookup: CDR1 SGHTA, CDR2 FQGNSA.

The J gene is TRBJ1-2, the V gene TRBV5-4; D unclear. CDR3 length: 12 residues. Germline loops: CDR1 SGHNT, CDR2 YYREEE (reference sequence). V lost 4 bases to trimming and J lost 4 bases, with 8 bases between them. CDR3 in DNA: TGTGCCAGCAGCGTGGACGGCTATGGCTACACCTTC. It is translated as CASSVDGYGYTF.

V gene TRBV27 combines with J gene TRBJ1-6, with D perhaps TRBD1 (5 bases). Germline CDR1 is MNHEY and CDR2 is SMNVEV (reference sequence). The CDR3 runs 14 residues. Trimming cost V 8 bases and J 7 bases, with 15 bases left between them. This CDR3 is CASWQGGPNSPLHF. DNA for the CDR3: TGTGCCAGCTGGCAGGGAGGACCAAATTCACCCCTCCACTTT.

This clone was counted a single time. At one boundary the junction diverges from the germline segment, which might be a read error. This sequence joins TRBV27 and TRBJ2-1; TRBD2 agrees at 9 bases. Germline CDR1 MNHEY, CDR2 SMNVEV (reference sequence). CDR3 length: 12 amino acids. CDR3 in DNA: TGTGCCAGCAGTTTAGCGGGAGGGGTCAGGGTCTTC. Protein sequence: CASSLAGGVRVF.

The chain is built from TRBV2 and TRBJ2-1; 12 bases are a match to TRBD2. Losses at the gene ends were 6 bases for V and 4 bases for J; bases not matched to a gene: 7. CDR3 length: 16 amino acids. Germline CDR1 is SNHLY and CDR2 is FYNNEI. Here the CDR3 reads CASRPWLAGGYNEQFF. Here the CDR3 DNA reads TGTGCCAGCAGACCCTGGCTAGCGGGAGGGTACAATGAGCAGTTCTTC.

The chain employs TRBV14 and TRBJ1-1; no reliable D call. The V gene lost 0 bases and the J gene lost 11 bases, with 10 bases spanning the gap. The CDR3 spans 12 residues. CDR1 SGHDN and CDR2 FVKESK come from the germline V gene. Here the CDR3 DNA reads TGTGCCAGCAGCCAAGATGTAAATTGGGCTTTCTTT. This encodes CASSQDVNWAFF.

This chain uses TRBV6-1 with TRBJ2-5; no clear D. The J call is in doubt because the DNA end fits TRBJ2-7 better. CDR3 size: 11 residues. Germline assignment: CDR1 MNHNS and CDR2 SASEGT. CDR3 coding DNA: TGTGCCAGCAGTCAAACCTACGAGCAGTACTTC. Its protein is CASSQTYEQYF.

The chain links TRBV5-6 to TRBJ2-7; TRBD1 aligns across 7 bases. The V gene end was trimmed by 0 bases and the J gene end by 3 bases; junction bases not matched to a gene: 6. This CDR3 spans 15 amino acids. CDR1 SGHDT and CDR2 YYEEEE come from the germline V gene. The CDR3 DNA reads TGTGCCAGCAGCTTGGGTGGGACAGAAGGCTACGAGCAGTACTTC. As protein: CASSLGGTEGYEQYF.

The chain has TRBV25-1 and TRBJ1-2; 9 bases are shared with TRBD1. This CDR3 has 15 amino acids. V was clipped by 3 bases and J by 4 bases; unmatched bases: 6. Germline CDR1 is MGHDK and CDR2 is SYGVNS. The CDR3 sequence: CASSDPQGAGYGYTF. The CDR3 nucleotides read TGTGCCAGCAGTGATCCACAGGGGGCAGGCTATGGCTACACCTTC.

The chain links TRBV7-9 to TRBJ2-3, with a possible D match to TRBD1 (5 bases). The V gene's germline CDR1 is SEHNR and CDR2 FQNEAQ (reference sequence). The CDR3 is 14 amino acids. Trimming pared 2 bases from V and 4 bases from J, leaving 10 bases between. DNA for the CDR3: TGTGCCAGCAGCTTAAAGGGGTGGTCAGATACGCAGTATTTT. As protein: CASSLKGWSDTQYF. The whole variable domain, remainder taken from reference TRBV7-9 and TRBJ2-3, is DTGVSQNPRHKITKRGQNVTFRCDPISEHNRLYWYRQTLGQGPEFLTYFQNEAQLEKSRLLSDRFSAERPKGSFSTLEIQRTEQGDSAMYLCASSLKGWSDTQYFGPGTRLTVL.

The rearrangement joins TRBV18 to TRBJ2-3; 10 bases map to TRBD1. Germline V gene sequence: CDR1 KGHSH, CDR2 LQKENI. This CDR3 comprises 15 residues. Germline trimming cut 5 bases from V and 1 base from J; bases unmatched to any gene: 3. CDR3 sequence: CASSRDRGGTDTQYF. CDR3 bases: TGTGCCAGCTCAAGGGACAGGGGTGGCACAGATACGCAGTATTTT. Supplemented by reference TRBV18 and TRBJ2-3, the full variable domain reads NAGVMQNPRHLVRRRGQEARLRCSPMKGHSHVYWYRQLPEEGLKFMVYLQKENIIDESGMPKERFSAEFPKEGPSILRIQQVVRGDSAAYFCASSRDRGGTDTQYFGPGTRLTVL.

The genes are TRBV9 and TRBJ2-3; D is uncertain. This CDR3 contains 17 residues. Germline CDR1 SGDLS, CDR2 YYNGEE. V was shortened by 0 bases and J by 5 bases, with 19 bases between the two germline ends. The CDR3 spells CASSVGATTPAQDTQYF. The DNA for the CDR3 is TGTGCCAGCAGCGTAGGGGCTACGACTCCCGCACAAGATACGCAGTATTTT.

This sequence joins TRBV5-5 and TRBJ1-2; maybe TRBD1 (6 bases). Germline V gene data show CDR1 as SGHKS and CDR2 as YYEKEE (reference sequence). Trimming took off 1 base at V and 3 bases at J, with 7 bases between the two ends. The CDR3 covers 13 residues. The CDR3 bases are TGTGCCAGCAGCTTGAGGGGGGACTATGGCTACACCTTC. This codes for CASSLRGDYGYTF.

The rearrangement uses TRBV7-2 and TRBJ1-3, with TRBD1 as a possible D gene (5 bases). Germline CDR1 and CDR2: SGHTA and FQGNSA. The CDR3 covers 14 residues. V was cut by 1 base and J by 4 bases, with 8 bases left in between. The CDR3 loop is CASSLVRAGNTIYF. The CDR3 DNA reads as TGTGCCAGCAGCTTAGTCAGGGCCGGAAACACCATATATTTT.

V gene TRBV30 combines with J gene TRBJ1-6; D unclear. The CDR3 length is 11 residues. CDR1 and CDR2 (germline): GTSNPN, SVGIG (reference sequence). V lost 4 bases and J 10 bases, leaving 8 bases between the germline ends. This CDR3 is CAWTGWSPLHF. In DNA form, the CDR3 reads TGTGCCTGGACAGGATGGTCACCCCTCCACTTT.

The rearrangement joins TRBV6-5 to TRBJ1-3, with 9 bases that match TRBD1. From germline, CDR1 is MNHEY and CDR2 SVGAGI. The CDR3 extends over 14 amino acids. Unmatched junction bases numbered 6, after V lost 6 bases and J lost 6 bases. CDR3 in DNA: TGTGCCAGCAGCCGGGGACAGGGAATAAACACCATATATTTT. Translation gives CASSRGQGINTIYF.

The chain carries TRBV4-2 and TRBJ2-1; D gene uncertain. This CDR3 has 11 residues. Deletions cut 4 bases from V and 9 bases from J, with 7 bases between. Germline V lookup: CDR1 LGHNA, CDR2 YNFKEQ. CDR3 in amino acids: CASSLWAEQFF. As DNA, the CDR3 is TGTGCCAGCAGCCTTTGGGCTGAGCAGTTCTTC.

The V gene is TRBV4-1, the J gene TRBJ2-2; D perhaps matches TRBD1 (5 bases). Trimming took off 5 bases at V and 1 base at J, with 11 bases between the two ends. Per the germline V gene, CDR1 is MGHRA and CDR2 is YSYEKL. This CDR3 is built from 15 residues. The CDR3 DNA is TGCGCCAGCAGCGCGGCAGGGTTGAACACCGGGGAGCTGTTTTTT. Encoded protein: CASSAAGLNTGELFF.